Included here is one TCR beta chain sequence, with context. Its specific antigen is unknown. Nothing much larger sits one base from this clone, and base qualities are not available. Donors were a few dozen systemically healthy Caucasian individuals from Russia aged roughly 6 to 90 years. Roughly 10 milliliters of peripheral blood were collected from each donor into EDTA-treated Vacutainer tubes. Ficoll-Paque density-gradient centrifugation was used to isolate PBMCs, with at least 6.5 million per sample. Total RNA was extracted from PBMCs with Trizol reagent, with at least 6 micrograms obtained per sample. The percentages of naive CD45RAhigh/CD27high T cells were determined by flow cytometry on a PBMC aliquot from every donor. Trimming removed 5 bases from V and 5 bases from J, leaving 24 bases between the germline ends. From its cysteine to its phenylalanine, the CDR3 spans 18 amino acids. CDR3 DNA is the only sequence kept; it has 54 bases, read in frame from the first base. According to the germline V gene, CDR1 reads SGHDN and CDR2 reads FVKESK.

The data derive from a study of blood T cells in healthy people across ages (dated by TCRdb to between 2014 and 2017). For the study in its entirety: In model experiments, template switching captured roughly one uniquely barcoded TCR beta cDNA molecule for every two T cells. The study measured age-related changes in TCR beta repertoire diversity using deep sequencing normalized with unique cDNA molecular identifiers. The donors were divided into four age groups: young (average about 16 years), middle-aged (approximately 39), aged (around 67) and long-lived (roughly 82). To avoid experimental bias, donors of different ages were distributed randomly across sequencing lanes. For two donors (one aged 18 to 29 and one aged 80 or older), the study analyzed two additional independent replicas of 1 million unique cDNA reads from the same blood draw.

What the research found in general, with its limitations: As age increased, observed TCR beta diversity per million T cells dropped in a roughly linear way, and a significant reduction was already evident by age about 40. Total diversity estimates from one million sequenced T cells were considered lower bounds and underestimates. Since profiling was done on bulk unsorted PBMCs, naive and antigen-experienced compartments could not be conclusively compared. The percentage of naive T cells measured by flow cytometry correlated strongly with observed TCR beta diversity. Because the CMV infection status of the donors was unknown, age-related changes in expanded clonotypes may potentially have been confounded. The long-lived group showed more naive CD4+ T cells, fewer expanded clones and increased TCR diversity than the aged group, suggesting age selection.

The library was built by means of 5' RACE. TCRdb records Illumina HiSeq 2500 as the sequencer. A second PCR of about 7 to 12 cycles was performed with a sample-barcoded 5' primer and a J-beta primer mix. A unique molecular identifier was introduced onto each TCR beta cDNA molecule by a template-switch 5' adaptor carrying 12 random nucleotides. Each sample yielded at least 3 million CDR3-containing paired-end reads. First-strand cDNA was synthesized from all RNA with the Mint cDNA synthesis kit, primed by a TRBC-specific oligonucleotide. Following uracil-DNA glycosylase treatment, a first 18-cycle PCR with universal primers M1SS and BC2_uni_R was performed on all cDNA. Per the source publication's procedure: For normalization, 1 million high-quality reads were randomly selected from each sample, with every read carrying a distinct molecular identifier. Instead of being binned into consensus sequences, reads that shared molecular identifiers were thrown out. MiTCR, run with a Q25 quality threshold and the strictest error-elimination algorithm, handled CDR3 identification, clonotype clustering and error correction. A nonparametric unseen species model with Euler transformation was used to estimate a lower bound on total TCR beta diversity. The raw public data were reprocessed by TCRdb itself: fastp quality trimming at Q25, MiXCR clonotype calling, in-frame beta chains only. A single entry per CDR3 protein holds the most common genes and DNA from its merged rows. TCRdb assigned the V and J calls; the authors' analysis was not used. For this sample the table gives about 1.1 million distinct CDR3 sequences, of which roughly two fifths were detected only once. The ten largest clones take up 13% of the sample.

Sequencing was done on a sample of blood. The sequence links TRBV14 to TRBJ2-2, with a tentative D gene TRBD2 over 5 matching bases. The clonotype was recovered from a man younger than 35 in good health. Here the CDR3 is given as CASSSRREQTRGTGELFF. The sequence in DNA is TGTGCCAGCAGCTCAAGAAGGGAGCAGACCCGAGGAACCGGGGAGCTGTTTTTT. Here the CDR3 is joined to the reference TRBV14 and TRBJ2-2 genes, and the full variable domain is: EAGVTQFPSHSVIEKGQTVTLRCDPISGHDNLYWYRRVMGKEIKFLLHFVKESKQDESGMPNNRFLAERTGGTYSTLKVQPAELEDSGVYFCASSSRREQTRGTGELFFGEGSRLTVL.